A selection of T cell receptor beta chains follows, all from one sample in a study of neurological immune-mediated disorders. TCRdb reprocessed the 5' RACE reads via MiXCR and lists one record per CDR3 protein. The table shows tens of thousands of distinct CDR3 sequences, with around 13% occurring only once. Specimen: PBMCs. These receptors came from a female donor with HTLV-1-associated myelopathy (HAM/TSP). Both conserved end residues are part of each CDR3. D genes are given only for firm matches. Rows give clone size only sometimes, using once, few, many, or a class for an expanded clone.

CDR3: CSARERQLNTEAFF
DNA: TGCAGTGCTAGAGAAAGACAGCTGAACACTGAAGCTTTCTTT
D: .
size: many
J: TRBJ1-1
V: TRBV20-1

CDR3: CASSPGTFEGDEQFF
DNA: TGCGCCAGCAGCCCCGGTACGTTCGAGGGTGATGAGCAGTTCTTC
D: .
size: many
J: TRBJ2-1
V: TRBV5-1

CDR3: CASSQGPATIGQGFGYTF
DNA: TGTGCCAGCAGCCAAGGCCCCGCCACGATTGGACAGGGGTTTGGCTACACCTTC
D: TRBD1
size: .
J: TRBJ1-2
V: TRBV4-2

CDR3: CASSLTPAGYEQYF
DNA: TGCGCCAGCAGCTTGACACCTGCGGGCTACGAGCAGTACTTC
D: .
size: many
J: TRBJ2-7
V: TRBV5-1

CDR3: CASRQGTSGGSEQFF
DNA: TGCGCCAGCAGGCAGGGGACTAGCGGGGGGAGTGAGCAGTTCTTC
D: TRBD2
size: many
J: TRBJ2-1
V: TRBV5-1

CDR3: CASSLEGGRRGETQYF
DNA: TGCGCCAGCAGCTTGGAAGGAGGAAGAAGAGGAGAGACCCAGTACTTC
D: .
size: many
J: TRBJ2-5
V: TRBV5-1

CDR3: CASRSLVTGTDTQYF
DNA: TGCGCCAGCAGGTCGTTAGTTACGGGCACAGATACGCAGTATTTT
D: .
size: many
J: TRBJ2-3
V: TRBV5-1

CDR3: CASSPQAAGYEQYF
DNA: TGTGCCAGCAGCCCCCAGGCCGCTGGCTACGAGCAGTACTTC
D: .
size: .
J: TRBJ2-7
V: TRBV9

CDR3: CSAKRGGGYEQYF
DNA: TGCAGTGCTAAGAGGGGGGGCGGGTACGAGCAGTACTTC
D: .
size: many
J: TRBJ2-7
V: TRBV20-1

CDR3: CASRTGVIEQFF
DNA: TGTGCCAGCAGGACAGGGGTTATTGAGCAGTTCTTC
D: TRBD1
size: .
J: TRBJ2-1
V: TRBV28

CDR3: CATRSSGANVLTF
DNA: TGTGCAACACGGTCCTCTGGGGCCAACGTCCTGACTTTC
D: .
size: many
J: TRBJ2-6
V: TRBV15

CDR3: CSVAETGNTIYF
DNA: TGCAGCGTTGCAGAAACTGGAAACACCATATATTTT
D: .
size: .
J: TRBJ1-3
V: TRBV29-1

CDR3: CASSPGTISTDTQYF
DNA: TGCGCCAGCAGCCCGGGGACTATCAGCACAGATACGCAGTATTTT
D: TRBD2
size: many
J: TRBJ2-3
V: TRBV5-1

CDR3: CSARAFGTGRPRGHQPQHF
DNA: TGCAGTGCTAGAGCTTTCGGGACAGGACGGCCCCGAGGACATCAGCCCCAGCATTTT
D: TRBD1
size: many
J: TRBJ1-5
V: TRBV20-1

CDR3: CSASGWGDTQYF
DNA: TGCAGTGCTAGCGGGTGGGGAGATACGCAGTATTTT
D: .
size: many
J: TRBJ2-3
V: TRBV20-1

CDR3: CASSLGGPPQHF
DNA: TGTGCCAGCAGCCTTGGAGGCCCGCCCCAGCATTTT
D: .
size: many
J: TRBJ1-5
V: TRBV3-1

CDR3: CSANLFTGADTQYF
DNA: TGCAGTGCCAACCTATTTACAGGGGCAGATACGCAGTATTTT
D: TRBD1
size: few
J: TRBJ2-3
V: TRBV20-1

CDR3: CASRELGIPTGELFF
DNA: TGTGCCAGCAGAGAGTTAGGGATACCTACCGGGGAGCTGTTTTTT
D: .
size: many
J: TRBJ2-2
V: TRBV6-2/TRBV6-3

CDR3: CSANRDPGTDTQYF
DNA: TGCAGTGCTAACCGGGACCCTGGCACAGATACGCAGTATTTT
D: .
size: medium-sized
J: TRBJ2-3
V: TRBV20-1

CDR3: CASSLRDPRAGGWNEQFF
DNA: TGTGCCAGCAGCTTACGAGATCCCCGGGCAGGGGGATGGAATGAGCAGTTCTTC
D: TRBD1
size: many
J: TRBJ2-1
V: TRBV11-2

CDR3: CASSHPGTGNTGELFF
DNA: TGCGCCAGCAGCCACCCCGGAACGGGGAACACCGGGGAGCTGTTTTTT
D: .
size: many
J: TRBJ2-2
V: TRBV5-1

CDR3: CASSQGQGTDYGYTF
DNA: TGCGCCAGCAGCCAAGGCCAGGGGACTGACTATGGCTACACCTTC
D: .
size: .
J: TRBJ1-2
V: TRBV4-1

CDR3: CASSLSARANYGYTF
DNA: TGTGCCAGCAGCTTGTCCGCCAGAGCTAACTATGGCTACACCTTC
D: .
size: many
J: TRBJ1-2
V: TRBV5-8

CDR3: CSVKTSGGAISTDTQYF
DNA: TGCAGCGTCAAGACTAGCGGGGGGGCGATTAGCACAGATACGCAGTATTTT
D: TRBD2
size: many
J: TRBJ2-3
V: TRBV29-1